A single T cell receptor beta chain is shown here with its context. What it recognizes is unknown. This table comes from immunoSEQ multiplex PCR, and its TCRdb copy is limited to in-frame clones, with some not included. This table has about 120,000 clones, 90% appearing once. The sample belongs to a study of radiotherapy plus CTLA-4 blockade in lung cancer. Study details: Objective responses occurred in around 18% of patients; roughly 30% had disease control.

The V gene end was trimmed by 6 bases and the J gene end by 6 bases; junction bases not matched to a gene: 11. The CDR3 consists of 15 residues. From germline, CDR1 is SNHLY and CDR2 FYNNEI. Chemo-refractory metastatic non-small-cell lung cancer patients were treated with focal radiation plus CTLA-4 blockade with ipilimumab. Findings of the study overall: Interferon-beta and early blood T cell clone dynamics reportedly predicted response best. TCR clones of tumor origin grew in blood after radiotherapy plus ipilimumab.

The sample in question was peripheral blood, obtained from a patient treated with radiotherapy plus ipilimumab. The origin of this receptor is a human donor with non-small cell lung cancer that progressed on radiotherapy plus ipilimumab. This chain joins TRBV2 and TRBJ1-1; 9 bases align to TRBD1. CDR3 bases: TGTGCCAGCAGGGCCTCGGACAGGGGAATCCCTGAAGCTTTCTTT. This gives the protein CASRASDRGIPEAFF. Full variable domain (missing parts from reference TRBV2 and TRBJ1-1): EPEVTQTPSHQVTQMGQEVILRCVPISNHLYFYWYRQILGQKVEFLVSFYNNEISEKSEIFDDQFSVERPDGSNFTLKIRSTKLEDSAMYFCASRASDRGIPEAFFGQGTRLTVV.